Shown below are 24 T cell receptor beta chains from a single sample sequenced in a study of blood T cell repertoires in COVID-19. Using immunoSEQ multiplex PCR, the repertoire was profiled, and TCRdb retains in-frame clones only, with some absent. The data hold approximately 30,000 clones, with around nine tenths observed a single time. Source material: peripheral blood. These receptors all stem from a human donor in a cohort sampled during active COVID-19.

The CDR3 region has the DNA TGTGCCAGCAGTACGAGGGATGCCCAAGAGACCCAGTACTTC. Translation gives CASSTRDAQETQYF. The chain uses TRBV6-1 and TRBJ2-5, with D perhaps matching TRBD2 (5 bases). The CDR3 sequence is 14 residues long. Germline V gene data show CDR1 as MNHNS and CDR2 as SASEGT. Between the trimmed V and J ends, which lost 5 bases and 1 base, there was a span of 11 bases.

The chain links TRBV13 to TRBJ2-3; 8 bases fit TRBD2. J gave up 1 base and V 2 bases, and 2 bases lay outside the gene matches. The V gene's germline CDR1 is PRHDT and CDR2 FYEKMQ (reference sequence). The CDR3 totals 15 residues. CDR3 region: CASSLRAGGTDTQYF. CDR3 in DNA: TGTGCCAGCAGCTTACGAGCGGGGGGCACAGATACGCAGTATTTT.

The chain uses TRBV10-3 and TRBJ2-3; 8 bases match TRBD1. This CDR3 contains 15 residues. Germline V gene lookup returns CDR1 ENHRY and CDR2 SYGVKD. V shed 0 bases, J shed 5 bases, and the junction held 4 bases outside the gene matches. As DNA, the CDR3 is TGTGCCATCAGTGAGTCGACAGGGGCGGGAGATACGCAGTATTTT. Translating it yields CAISESTGAGDTQYF.

The chain employs TRBV3-1 (or the pseudogene TRBV3-2) and TRBJ2-5; D perhaps matches TRBD1 (8 bases). CDR1 is LGHDT, CDR2 YNNKEL, per germline (reference sequence). The V and J ends lost 1 base and 7 bases respectively, with 13 bases between them. The CDR3 is 14 residues long. CDR3 in DNA: TGTGCCAGCAGCCAAGTACACAGGGGGGGGACCCAGTACTTC. This sequence encodes CASSQVHRGGTQYF.

This sequence joins TRBV5-1 and TRBJ2-5; TRBD2 matches 10 bases. The V and J ends lost 4 bases and 4 bases, in that order; junction bases with no gene match: 13. Germline CDR1 and CDR2: SGHRS and YFSETQ. This CDR3 region has 17 residues. This CDR3 is CASSRGGGLAGVETQYF. The CDR3 coding sequence is TGCGCCAGCAGCCGGGGCGGTGGCCTAGCGGGAGTAGAGACCCAGTACTTC.

The chain joins TRBV7-8 to TRBJ2-2; D gene unclear. V lost 5 bases, J lost 2 bases, and 12 bases lay in between. CDR3 size: 15 residues. CDR1 and CDR2 (germline): SGHVS, FQNEAQ. The CDR3 reads CASSKWSRNTGELFF. In nucleotides, the CDR3 is TGTGCCAGCAGCAAATGGTCTAGAAACACCGGGGAGCTGTTTTTT.

The chain links TRBV27 to TRBJ2-1; the match to TRBD1 covers 10 bases. The J segment lost 5 bases and the V segment lost 5 bases, leaving 12 bases of the junction unmatched. This CDR3 comprises 17 residues. The germline V gene has CDR1 MNHEY and CDR2 SMNVEV (reference sequence). As DNA, the CDR3 is TGTGCCAGCAGTCCCCTGACAGGGGGCGCTTCTAACAATGAGCAGTTCTTC. This gives the protein CASSPLTGGASNNEQFF.

V and J are TRBV6-2 or TRBV6-3 and TRBJ2-5, with 9 bases fitting TRBD2. The CDR3 length is 16 residues. Trimming took 4 bases from V and 5 from J; bases not matched to a gene: 11. Looked up from germline, CDR1 is MNHEY and CDR2 is SVGEGT. CDR3 nucleotide sequence: TGTGCCAGCAGTTGGTCGCGGGGGGGCGGTAGTGAGACCCAGTACTTC. Translated: CASSWSRGGGSETQYF.

The rearrangement uses TRBV3-1 (or the pseudogene TRBV3-2) and TRBJ2-7; D call uncertain. Trimming stripped 11 bases from V and 3 bases from J, with 2 bases between. This CDR3 has 8 residues. From germline, CDR1 is LGHDT and CDR2 YNNKEL (reference sequence). The CDR3 reads CALYEQYF. The CDR3 bases are TGTGCCCTCTACGAGCAGTACTTC.

The chain uses TRBV10-1 and TRBJ2-3, with unresolved D. Germline CDR1 reads WNHNN; CDR2 reads SYGVQD (reference sequence). CDR3 length: 14 amino acids. V was cut by 5 bases and J by 2 bases, with 11 bases left in between. The CDR3 nucleotides read TGCGCCAGCAGTCAAAAGCGATCCACAGATACGCAGTATTTT. Translating it yields CASSQKRSTDTQYF.

The chain couples TRBV7-7 to TRBJ2-5, with D possibly TRBD2 on 6 matching bases. The V end was cut by 1 base, the J end by 5 bases, with 14 bases between. CDR3 length equals 15 residues. CDR1 is SSHAT, CDR2 FNYEAQ, per germline (reference sequence). DNA of the CDR3: TGTGCCAGCAGCTTAGTCGGGGGAGTCGGTGAGACCCAGTACTTC. It translates to CASSLVGGVGETQYF. Full variable domain (outside the CDR3, taken from reference TRBV7-7 and TRBJ2-5): GAGVSQSPRYKVTKRGQDVTLRCDPISSHATLYWYQQALGQGPEFLTYFNYEAQPDKSGLPSDRFSAERPEGSISTLTIQRTEQRDSAMYRCASSLVGGVGETQYFGPGTRLLVL.

This clone has a handful of counts. The V call is TRBV18, the J call TRBJ1-1; D is undetermined. The V gene lost 2 bases and the J gene lost 8 bases, with 6 bases spanning the gap. The germline CDR1 and CDR2 sequences are KGHSH and LQKENI. The CDR3 loop spans 11 amino acids. Written as DNA, the CDR3 is TGTGCCAGCTCACCATTGGCCGAAGCTTTCTTT. Protein: CASSPLAEAFF.

The gene calls are TRBV7-6 and TRBJ2-5; 14 bases match TRBD2. Looked up from germline, CDR1 is SGHVS and CDR2 is FNYEAQ. Germline trimming cut 5 bases from V and 5 bases from J; bases unmatched to any gene: 7. The CDR3 covers 16 residues. The CDR3 DNA reads TGTGCCAGCAGCGTCCCGACTAGCGGGGGGGCGGAGACCCAGTACTTC. It specifies CASSVPTSGGAETQYF.

This clone is a singleton in its sample. This chain connects TRBV6-5 to TRBJ2-1, with 13 bases identical to TRBD2. The V segment lost 3 bases and the J segment 5 bases; nucleotides outside the gene matches: 4. CDR1 is MNHEY and CDR2 is SVGAGI in the germline V gene. The CDR3 runs to 16 residues. CDR3 amino acids: CASSYSGTSGNNEQFF. The CDR3 DNA sequence: TGTGCCAGCAGTTATTCCGGGACTAGCGGGAACAATGAGCAGTTCTTC.

CDR3 in amino acids: CASSYQIAGGTYNEQFF. The CDR3 DNA reads TGTGCCAGCAGTTACCAGATAGCGGGGGGTACGTACAATGAGCAGTTCTTC. V usage is TRBV6-2 or TRBV6-3 and J usage is TRBJ2-1, with 10 nucleotides matching TRBD2. Germline loops: CDR1 MNHEY, CDR2 SVGEGT. The junction had 8 bases not matched to a gene; V was cut back by 2 bases and J by 4 bases. The CDR3 has 17 amino acids.

This sequence joins TRBV6-6 and TRBJ2-6; TRBD1 aligns across 10 bases. The CDR3 runs to 18 residues. Germline CDR1 and CDR2: MNHNY and SVGAGI (reference sequence). V shed 5 bases and J 0 bases; nucleotides not matched to a gene: 7. The CDR3 is CASSPGQGTVSGANVLTF. For the CDR3, the DNA is TGTGCCAGCAGTCCGGGACAGGGGACGGTCTCTGGGGCCAACGTCCTGACTTTC.

CDR3 protein: CASRGGSLYNEQFF. CDR3 DNA: TGTGCCAGCAGGGGAGGGTCTCTATACAATGAGCAGTTCTTC. The chain employs TRBV7-9 and TRBJ2-1; 7 positions agree with TRBD2. The CDR3 is made up of 14 amino acids. CDR1 and CDR2 (germline): SEHNR, FQNEAQ (reference sequence). The V segment lost 6 bases and the J segment 4 bases; nucleotides outside the gene matches: 6.

This clone came up a few times. For the CDR3, the DNA is TGTGCCAGCAGCACGAATAAGGGGAACGAGCAGTACTTC. Translating it yields CASSTNKGNEQYF. The V call is TRBV11-2, the J call TRBJ2-7; D perhaps matches TRBD1 (5 bases). Germline assignment: CDR1 SGHAT and CDR2 FQNNGV. V was cut by 5 bases and J by 5 bases, with 13 bases left in between. The CDR3 consists of 13 residues.

The chain links TRBV19 to TRBJ1-5; 7 bases fit TRBD1. J gave up 8 bases and V 4 bases, and 11 bases lay outside the gene matches. Germline assignment: CDR1 LNHDA and CDR2 SQIVND (reference sequence). The CDR3 spans 15 residues. CDR3 protein: CASSTEGRGWKPQHF. In DNA form, the CDR3 reads TGTGCCAGTAGTACCGAAGGCAGGGGGTGGAAGCCCCAGCATTTT. Looking up the rest from reference TRBV19 and TRBJ1-5 gives the full variable domain: DGGITQSPKYLFRKEGQNVTLSCEQNLNHDAMYWYRQDPGQGLRLIYYSQIVNDFQKGDIAEGYSVSREKKESFPLTVTSAQKNPTAFYLCASSTEGRGWKPQHFGDGTRLSIL.

This rearrangement joins TRBV3-1 (or the pseudogene TRBV3-2) to TRBJ2-7, with 12 bases lining up with TRBD1. Per germline, CDR1 LGHDT and CDR2 YNNKEL (reference sequence). CDR3 length equals 15 residues. The V segment lost 4 bases and the J segment 6 bases; nucleotides outside the gene matches: 7. CDR3 region: CASSLPGQGAFEQYF. The CDR3 bases are TGTGCCAGCAGCCTTCCGGGACAGGGGGCATTCGAGCAGTACTTC.

V and J are TRBV19 and TRBJ2-3; 9 nucleotides align to TRBD1. Germline loops: CDR1 LNHDA, CDR2 SQIVND (reference sequence). The CDR3 extends over 13 amino acids. V dropped 6 bases and J dropped 3; count of bases not matched to a gene: 1. Here the CDR3 DNA reads TGTGCCAGTAGGGACAGGGGTACAGATACGCAGTATTTT. It specifies CASRDRGTDTQYF.

To note about this clone: One end of the junction fails to match germline, which may point to a read error. V is TRBV7-2 and J is TRBJ2-1; the match to TRBD1 covers 9 bases. CDR3 length equals 13 residues. CDR1 is SGHTA and CDR2 is FQGNSA in the germline V gene. CDR3 bases: TGTGCCAGCAGCTCCCGGGACAGGGCGGGTGGAATCTTC. The encoded protein is CASSSRDRAGGIF.

The chain links TRBV2 to TRBJ2-3; 8 nucleotides align to TRBD1. The J segment lost 5 bases and the V segment lost 5 bases, leaving 6 bases of the junction unmatched. Germline V lookup: CDR1 SNHLY, CDR2 FYNNEI. This CDR3 spans 14 amino acids. For the CDR3, the DNA is TGTGCCAGCAGTAAGCTCGACAGGGGAGATACGCAGTATTTT. This codes for CASSKLDRGDTQYF. The full variable domain, its missing parts supplied by reference TRBV2 and TRBJ2-3, is EPEVTQTPSHQVTQMGQEVILRCVPISNHLYFYWYRQILGQKVEFLVSFYNNEISEKSEIFDDQFSVERPDGSNFTLKIRSTKLEDSAMYFCASSKLDRGDTQYFGPGTRLTVL.

The gene calls are TRBV6-6 and TRBJ2-7; 11 bases match TRBD1. The CDR3 is 13 residues long. Per germline, CDR1 MNHNY and CDR2 SVGAGI (reference sequence). The V and J ends lost 4 bases and 6 bases, in that order; junction bases with no gene match: 2. The CDR3 reads CASSLGQGVEQYF. CDR3 nucleotides: TGTGCCAGCAGTTTGGGACAGGGGGTCGAGCAGTACTTC.